The 18 T cell receptor beta chains below all came from one sample that was sequenced in a study of blood T cell repertoires in COVID-19. TCRdb's copy holds only in-frame clones and misses some; the assay was immunoSEQ multiplex PCR. The table has 300,000 or so clones, about 89% seen once. The source material was peripheral blood. All receptors come from a woman aged 45-65 years who had recovered from COVID-19.

This chain connects TRBV29-1 to TRBJ1-2; 9 bases map to TRBD1. Germline V gene sequence: CDR1 SQVTM, CDR2 ANQGSEA. Trimming removed 5 bases from V and 3 bases from J; junction bases left unmatched: 4. CDR3 length equals 13 residues. The CDR3 reads CSVQQGAYYGYTF. The CDR3 bases are TGCAGCGTTCAACAGGGGGCCTACTATGGCTACACCTTC.

V and J are TRBV5-1 and TRBJ2-2; TRBD2 aligns across 12 bases. V was clipped by 1 base and J by 7 bases; unmatched bases: 11. The CDR3 extends over 18 amino acids. Looked up from germline, CDR1 is SGHRS and CDR2 is YFSETQ. The CDR3 is CASSLTPSSGGADGELFF. CDR3 DNA sequence: TGCGCCAGCAGCTTGACCCCATCTAGCGGGGGGGCCGACGGGGAGCTGTTTTTT.

V and J are TRBV18 and TRBJ1-1, with 7 bases aligning to TRBD1. The CDR3 runs 13 residues. V lost 6 bases and J lost 1; bases outside the gene matches: 2. Germline CDR1 is KGHSH and CDR2 is LQKENI. The CDR3 coding sequence is TGTGCCAGCTCGCGACAGGGGAACACTGAAGCTTTCTTT. Translation: CASSRQGNTEAFF.

This clone has a single count. This sequence joins TRBV10-3 and TRBJ1-1, with D possibly matching TRBD1 (5 bases). The CDR3 is 11 amino acids. Per the germline V gene, CDR1 is ENHRY and CDR2 is SYGVKD. V lost 2 bases and J 11 bases, leaving 9 bases between the germline ends. The CDR3 DNA sequence: TGTGCCATCAGTGAGCAGGGTAGGGCTTTCTTT. Amino acids: CAISEQGRAFF.

The V call is TRBV3-1 (or the pseudogene TRBV3-2), the J call TRBJ1-6, with 7 bases identical to TRBD1. The V and J ends lost 4 bases and 1 base, in that order; junction bases with no gene match: 1. CDR3 length equals 15 residues. CDR1 LGHDT and CDR2 YNNKEL come from the germline V gene (reference sequence). The CDR3, as DNA: TGTGCCAGCAGCCTACAGGGGTCCTATAATTCACCCCTCCACTTT. Translating it yields CASSLQGSYNSPLHF.

This clone came up once. This sequence joins TRBV27 and TRBJ2-5; 8 nucleotides match TRBD1. V shed 5 bases and J 5 bases; nucleotides not matched to a gene: 7. CDR3 length: 14 residues. Germline CDR1 reads MNHEY; CDR2 reads SMNVEV (reference sequence). The CDR3 bases are TGTGCCAGCAGTCAAGACAGGGGTTGGGAGACCCAGTACTTC. It encodes CASSQDRGWETQYF.

Worth noting for this clone: The sample holds other DNA sequences that translate to the same CDR3. The rearrangement uses TRBV29-1 and TRBJ2-7, with a possible D match to TRBD1 (6 bases). Trimming pared 2 bases from V and 0 bases from J, leaving 8 bases between. The germline V gene has CDR1 SQVTM and CDR2 ANQGSEA. This CDR3 region has 13 residues. The CDR3 reads CSVELGGSYEQYF. The CDR3 DNA is TGCAGCGTTGAACTAGGGGGCTCCTACGAGCAGTACTTC.

This chain joins TRBV19 and TRBJ1-1, with a tentative D call TRBD1 (5 bases). Per the germline V gene, CDR1 is LNHDA and CDR2 is SQIVND (reference sequence). The V end lost 4 bases, the J end lost 3 bases, and 9 bases lay between the germline ends. The CDR3 runs to 13 residues. For the CDR3, the DNA is TGTGCCAGTAGTAGCACAGGTTACACTGAAGCTTTCTTT. Its protein is CASSSTGYTEAFF.

This clone came up once. The chain joins TRBV7-2 to TRBJ2-1, with D unresolved. The germline gives CDR1 SGHTA, CDR2 FQGNSA. This CDR3 has 13 residues. Trimming removed 5 bases from V and 5 bases from J, with 10 bases in between. The CDR3 coding sequence is TGTGCCAGCAGCAAGCCTCACCACAATGAGCAGTTCTTC. It yields the protein CASSKPHHNEQFF.

J is TRBJ1-1 and V is TRBV6-5; TRBD1 matches 7 bases. V shed 7 bases and J 7 bases; nucleotides not matched to a gene: 12. From germline, CDR1 is MNHEY and CDR2 SVGAGI. The CDR3 consists of 14 residues. For the CDR3, the DNA is TGTGCCAGCACTGCGGCAGGGGGTGGGAATGAAGCTTTCTTT. Translating gives CASTAAGGGNEAFF.

The J gene is TRBJ2-6, the V gene TRBV7-8; TRBD1 is a possible D gene (6 bases). The V gene's germline CDR1 is SGHVS and CDR2 FQNEAQ. The CDR3 totals 16 residues. V lost 2 bases to trimming and J lost 0 bases, with 8 bases between them. The DNA of the CDR3 is TGTGCCAGCAGCTTAACAGGGAGCTCTGGGGCCAACGTCCTGACTTTC. The encoded protein is CASSLTGSSGANVLTF.

The chain is built from TRBV10-3 and TRBJ1-5; TRBD1 agrees at 7 bases. Germline trimming cut 3 bases from V and 11 bases from J; bases unmatched to any gene: 7. CDR1 is ENHRY and CDR2 is SYGVKD in the germline V gene. The CDR3 extends over 13 amino acids. The chain's CDR3 is CAISDQGGPTQHF. CDR3 in DNA: TGTGCCATCAGTGATCAGGGGGGACCGACCCAGCATTTT.

This chain uses TRBV19 with TRBJ2-1; 16 positions agree with TRBD2. The CDR3 is 17 amino acids. Germline V gene sequence: CDR1 LNHDA, CDR2 SQIVND (reference sequence). Trimming at V came to 4 bases and at J to 4 bases, leaving 4 bases not matched to a gene. CDR3 region: CASSRGLAGGFYNEQFF. For the CDR3, the DNA is TGTGCCAGTAGTAGGGGACTAGCGGGAGGGTTTTACAATGAGCAGTTCTTC.

The V gene is TRBV7-3, the J gene TRBJ1-6; no clear D. The germline CDR1 and CDR2 sequences are SGHTA and FQGTGA. The CDR3 contains 13 residues. Trimming took off 4 bases at V and 14 bases at J, with 15 bases between the two ends. Here the CDR3 DNA reads TGTGCCAGCAGCTCGCGGTCCAGCGGGACCCTCCACTTT. Its translation: CASSSRSSGTLHF. Full variable domain (remainder filled in from reference TRBV7-3 and TRBJ1-6): GAGVSQTPSNKVTEKGKYVELRCDPISGHTALYWYRQSLGQGPEFLIYFQGTGAADDSGLPNDRFFAVRPEGSVSTLKIQRTERGDSAVYLCASSSRSSGTLHFGNGTRLTVT.

The chain recombines TRBV10-3 with TRBJ2-7, with 11 bases aligning to TRBD2. V dropped 0 bases and J dropped 4; count of bases not matched to a gene: 8. In germline, CDR1 is ENHRY, CDR2 SYGVKD. The CDR3 has 17 amino acids. CDR3: CAISESPRASGGYEQYF. The DNA of the CDR3 is TGTGCCATCAGTGAGTCCCCCAGGGCTAGCGGGGGGTACGAGCAGTACTTC.

This clone was observed a few times. V is TRBV28 and J is TRBJ2-7, with 12 bases identical to TRBD2. The J segment lost 1 base and the V segment lost 7 bases, leaving 8 bases of the junction unmatched. The CDR3 extends over 16 amino acids. Germline V gene data show CDR1 as MDHEN and CDR2 as SYDVKM. This CDR3 is CASTLTSGSLSYEQYF. The CDR3 nucleotides are TGTGCCAGCACCCTGACTAGCGGGAGCCTTTCCTACGAGCAGTACTTC.

The chain couples TRBV19 to TRBJ1-1; D uncertain. Germline loops: CDR1 LNHDA, CDR2 SQIVND (reference sequence). Trimming took 6 bases from V and 1 from J, leaving 6 bases between them. CDR3 length: 12 residues. CDR3 DNA: TGTGCCAGTAGGCGGGGGAACACTGAAGCTTTCTTT. It is translated as CASRRGNTEAFF.

The chain links TRBV7-9 to TRBJ1-5; the D is unclear. The CDR3 contains 14 residues. V dropped 2 bases and J dropped 7 bases, with 12 bases sitting between them. CDR1 is SEHNR, CDR2 FQNEAQ, per germline (reference sequence). The CDR3 protein is CASSLIGSGQPQHF. The CDR3 DNA sequence: TGTGCCAGCAGCTTAATTGGGAGCGGACAGCCCCAGCATTTT.